The 3 T cell receptor beta chains below come from one sample, sequenced in a study of long-term antiretroviral therapy in people with HIV. A v3.0 immunoSEQ assay was performed at survey level. Data came from immunoSEQ multiplex PCR; TCRdb stores just in-frame clones and leaves some out. The repertoire has about 11,000 clones, approximately 85% of them found once; the top ten carry more than 15%. The sequencing here drew on unsorted PBMCs, taken 1.8 years after starting antiretroviral therapy. Receptors were obtained from a man aged 40-55 years with HIV.

The gene calls are TRBV7-9 and TRBJ1-4; 7 nucleotides align to TRBD1. The CDR3 has 17 amino acids. Trimming removed 0 bases from V and 3 bases from J; junction bases left unmatched: 7. Germline CDR1 and CDR2: SEHNR and FQNEAQ (reference sequence). CDR3 residues: CASSLAKGDRANEKLFF. The CDR3 nucleotides are TGTGCCAGCAGCTTAGCTAAAGGCGACAGGGCTAATGAAAAACTGTTTTTT.

Concerning this clone: Mismatch with germline at one junction end may stem from a read error. V usage is TRBV10-3 and J usage is TRBJ1-1; D perhaps matches TRBD1 (5 bases). CDR3 length: 16 residues. Per the germline V gene, CDR1 is ENHRY and CDR2 is SYGVKD. The CDR3 loop is CAISQSQQGLNTEAFF. CDR3 DNA: TGTGCCATCAGTCAGTCTCAGCAGGGACTGAACACTGAAGCTTTCTTT.

Only a few counts were recorded for this clone. CDR3 loop: CASSFGTTGELFF. The CDR3 DNA is TGTGCCAGCAGCTTCGGGACCACCGGGGAGCTGTTTTTT. The chain employs TRBV7-6 and TRBJ2-2; D may match TRBD1 or TRBD2 (5 bases each). V was clipped by 3 bases and J by 4 bases, with 6 bases between them. Germline values: CDR1 SGHVS, CDR2 FNYEAQ. The CDR3 is 13 residues long.